This T cell receptor beta chain was captured in a study of T cell repertoires in cytomegalovirus infection. Whole-study findings and limits: In two of eight donors, the top clonotype was HLA-C-restricted CMV-specific.

The sample holds many counts of this clonotype. Its antigen is as yet unknown. TCRdb independently ran MiXCR on the reads; one entry per CDR3 protein. The repertoire consists of roughly 81,000 distinct CDR3 sequences, with around 3.5% occurring once and the leading ten covering 4% to 5.5%. The CDR3 length is 14 residues. Per germline, CDR1 KGHDR and CDR2 SFDVKD. Deletions cut 2 bases from V and 1 base from J, with 7 bases between. The TCR originated in a human donor in good health (CMV status not recorded). Some clones in this sample may be carry-over from other donors' samples. This chain joins TRBV24-1 and TRBJ1-2; D gene unclear. Material for sequencing was PBMCs. The CDR3 here is CATSDSGYNYGYTF. CDR3 nucleotide sequence: TGTGCCACCAGTGATTCCGGATATAACTATGGCTACACCTTC.